This T cell receptor (beta chain) was captured by sequencing in a study of T cells after yellow fever vaccination. Study as a whole: SMART-Seq v4 Ultra Low Input prepared the low-cell-number fractions. Overall study findings and caveats: Booster samples showed a return of most primary-vaccination clones (around 95% CD4, about 85% CD8). High-abundance clonotypes from the bulk population could contaminate FACS-sorted repertoires.

This clonotype was observed at least ten times. Its antigen is undetermined. TCRdb itself ran the 5' RACE reads through MiXCR, one entry per CDR3 protein. The sample carries hundreds of thousands of distinct CDR3 sequences, roughly 4% recorded once. Per germline, CDR1 SQVTM and CDR2 ANQGSEA. CDR3 size: 17 residues. Trimming stripped 3 bases from V and 2 bases from J, with 21 bases between. The sample in question was PBMCs, obtained on the day of the yellow fever booster vaccination. This TCR was recovered from a young man who received the YFV17D yellow fever vaccine. The chain recombines TRBV29-1 with TRBJ2-3; D is possibly TRBD1 (6 bases). CDR3: CSVEGTLPTRTTDTQYF. CDR3 coding DNA: TGCAGCGTTGAGGGGACACTCCCGACCCGGACCACAGATACGCAGTATTTT.